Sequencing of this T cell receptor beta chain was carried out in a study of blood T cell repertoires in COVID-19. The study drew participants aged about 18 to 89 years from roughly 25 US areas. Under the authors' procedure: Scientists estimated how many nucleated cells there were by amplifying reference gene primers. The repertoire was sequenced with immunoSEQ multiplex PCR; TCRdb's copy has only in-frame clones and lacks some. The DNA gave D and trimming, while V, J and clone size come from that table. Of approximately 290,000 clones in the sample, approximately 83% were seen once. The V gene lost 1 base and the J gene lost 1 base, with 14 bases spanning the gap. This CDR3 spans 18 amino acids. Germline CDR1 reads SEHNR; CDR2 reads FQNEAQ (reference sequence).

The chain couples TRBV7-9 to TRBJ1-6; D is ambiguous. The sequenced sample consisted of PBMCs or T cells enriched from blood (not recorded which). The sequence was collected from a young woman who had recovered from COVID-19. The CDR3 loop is CASSLVDLRASYNSPLHF. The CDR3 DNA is TGTGCCAGCAGCTTAGTCGATCTGAGGGCTTCCTATAATTCACCCCTCCACTTT.